The present T cell receptor beta chain was sequenced within a study of cytomegalovirus exposure and HLA in healthy donors. The PCR had 60 Vbeta and 13 Jbeta primers. Only in-frame clones appear in the TCRdb table, and some are missing; sequencing was by immunoSEQ multiplex PCR. The repertoire shows 130,000 to 150,000 clones; the top ten hold 0.8% to 1%. Trimming cost V 5 bases and J 1 base, with 12 bases left between them. Germline CDR1 reads MNHNY; CDR2 reads SVGAGI (reference sequence). CDR3 length: 15 amino acids. The material sequenced was PBMCs. The chain employs TRBV6-6 and TRBJ1-3; D unclear. This TCR was sampled from a male donor in good health and CMV-seronegative. The DNA for the CDR3 is TGTGCCAGCAGTCCCCCGACTGTTTCTGGAAACACCATATATTTT. This encodes CASSPPTVSGNTIYF.